Listed below are T cell receptor beta chains from one sample, sequenced in a study of blood T cell repertoires in COVID-19. Some clones are missing from TCRdb's copy, which holds only in-frame ones; the method was immunoSEQ multiplex PCR. The table has about 31,000 clones, about 91% seen once; the top ten hold 5.4%. The sample was peripheral blood. Receptor source: a human donor in a cohort sampled during active COVID-19. The CDR3 runs from the conserved cysteine through the conserved F or W. A D gene is named only where the DNA matches it firmly. Not all rows give a size; the values are once, few, many and, for expanded clones, a class.

TGTGCCAGCACTACGGGGACATCCGCAGGGGGCTACACCTTC	CASTTGTSAGGYTF	TRBV6-6	TRBJ1-2	.	.
TGTGCCAGCAGCCAAGAGTTGGCAGATGTCATCTATGGCTACACCTTC	CASSQELADVIYGYTF	TRBV3-1/TRBV3-2	TRBJ1-2	.	.
TGTGCCAGCACGAGGGTCGAAGGCCAGCCCCAGCATTTT	CASTRVEGQPQHF	TRBV6-5	TRBJ1-5	.	.
TGTGCCAGCAGCTTACTAGCGGGAGTGGGTGGGGCCAACGTCCTGACTTTC	CASSLLAGVGGANVLTF	TRBV7-2	TRBJ2-6	TRBD2	.
TGTGCCAGCAGCTCGAGCTACGGGACAGGGGAATGGCGGGGCGTAGGCTACACCTTC	CASSSSYGTGEWRGVGYTF	TRBV7-8	TRBJ1-2	TRBD1	.
TGTGCCAGCAGGGAGGCGGGGGTAGGGCAGCCCCAGCATTTT	CASREAGVGQPQHF	TRBV25-1	TRBJ1-5	.	.
TGTGCCAGCAGCTTTCGCACAGTCACAGATACGCAGTATTTT	CASSFRTVTDTQYF	TRBV5-6	TRBJ2-3	.	.
TGCGCCAGCAGCTTGGCCAACACAGATACGCAGTATTTT	CASSLANTDTQYF	TRBV5-1	TRBJ2-3	.	.
TGTGCCAGTAGCAGATCCTTTGGCTACACCTTC	CASSRSFGYTF	TRBV19	TRBJ1-2	.	.
TGTGCCAGCAGTGAACTCGGTAAGTTCTTC	CASSELGKFF	TRBV6-4	TRBJ2-1	.	.
TGTGCCAGCAGTGAAGGATGGGGGGAGAGAAATGGCTACACCTTC	CASSEGWGERNGYTF	TRBV25-1	TRBJ1-2	.	.
TGTGCCAGCAGTTACCCGGGACAGGGGAACACTGAAGCTTTCTTT	CASSYPGQGNTEAFF	TRBV6-6	TRBJ1-1	TRBD1	.
TGTGCCAGCAGCTACGCTTGGAATTCACCCCTCCACTTT	CASSYAWNSPLHF	TRBV28	TRBJ1-6	.	.
TGTGCCAGCTCAGAGGCGGGCAATGAAAAACTGTTTTTT	CASSEAGNEKLFF	TRBV18	TRBJ1-4	.	few
TGTGCCAGCAGTCTTAGCGGGGGGCGGGGAAACATTCAGTACTTC	CASSLSGGRGNIQYF	TRBV3-1/TRBV3-2	TRBJ2-4	TRBD2	.
TGTGCCACCCAAGGCTCTGGGGCAGGGTATGAAGCTTTCTTT	CATQGSGAGYEAFF	TRBV5-6	TRBJ1-1	.	once
TGTGCCAGCGGGGCGACAGGCAACACTGAAGCTTTCTTT	CASGATGNTEAFF	TRBV6-6	TRBJ1-1	.	.
TGTGCCAGTAGCGGGGACAGCGGGAATTCACCCCTCCACTTT	CASSGDSGNSPLHF	TRBV19	TRBJ1-6	TRBD1	.
TGTGCCAGCAGCTTAGTAGGGGGACAGGTCTATAGCAATCAGCCCCAGCATTTT	CASSLVGGQVYSNQPQHF	TRBV7-8	TRBJ1-5	TRBD1	.
TGCGCCAGCAGCCGAGACCCCACCAGGGATGAGCAGTTCTTC	CASSRDPTRDEQFF	TRBV4-1	TRBJ2-1	.	.
TGTGCCAGTAGTATAACACAGGCGGGGGGCGGCTACACCTTC	CASSITQAGGGYTF	TRBV19	TRBJ1-2	.	.
TGTGCCAGCACCGCGTTGAGGTTCGCTGGAAACACCATATATTTT	CASTALRFAGNTIYF	TRBV6-5	TRBJ1-3	.	.
TGTGCCAGCTCACCGCCTATCTGGTCCGGCGGAATAGGAAGGCAGCCCCAGCATTTT	CASSPPIWSGGIGRQPQHF	TRBV18	TRBJ1-5	.	.
TGTGCCAGCAGTTACCCCGAGGAGTACACTGAAGCTTTCTTT	CASSYPEEYTEAFF	TRBV6-6	TRBJ1-1	.	.
TGTGCCACCCAGGGGGCGGTAAGCAATCAGCCCCAGCATTTT	CATQGAVSNQPQHF	TRBV24-1	TRBJ1-5	TRBD1	.
TGTGCCAGCAGCTTAGCGCGGGGGGGGTCTAATGAAAAACTGTTTTTT	CASSLARGGSNEKLFF	TRBV7-2	TRBJ1-4	.	.
TGTGCCAGCAGTTTAACAGTGGCAATAACTAATGAAAAACTGTTTTTT	CASSLTVAITNEKLFF	TRBV28	TRBJ1-4	.	.